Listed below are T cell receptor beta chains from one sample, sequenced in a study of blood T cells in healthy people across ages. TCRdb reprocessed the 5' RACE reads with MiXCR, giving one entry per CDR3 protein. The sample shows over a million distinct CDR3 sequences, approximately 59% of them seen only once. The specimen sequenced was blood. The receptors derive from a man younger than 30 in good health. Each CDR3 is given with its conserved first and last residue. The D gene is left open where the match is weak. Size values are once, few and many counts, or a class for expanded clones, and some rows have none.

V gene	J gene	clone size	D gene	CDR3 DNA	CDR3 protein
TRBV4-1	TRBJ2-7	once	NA	TGCGCCAGCAGCCAAGTAGCCCCGATTGACGAGCAGTACTTC	CASSQVAPIDEQYF
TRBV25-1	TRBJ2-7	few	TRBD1	TGTGCCAGCAGTGAATTCGAGACAGGGTTCTACGAGCAGTACTTC	CASSEFETGFYEQYF
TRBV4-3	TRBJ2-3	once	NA	TGCGCCAGCAGCCAAAAGCCCAACACAGATACGCAGTATTTT	CASSQKPNTDTQYF
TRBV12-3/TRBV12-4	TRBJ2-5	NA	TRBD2	TGTGCCAGCAGTTCCGGGATAGCGGGGGACCAAGAGACCCAGTACTTC	CASSSGIAGDQETQYF
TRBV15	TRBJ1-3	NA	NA	TGTGCCACCAGCAGAGATGTAGGGGCCTACAACTCTGGAAACACCATATATTTT	CATSRDVGAYNSGNTIYF
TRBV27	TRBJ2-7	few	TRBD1	TGTGCCAGCAGTCCAAACGGACAGGGCTACGAGCAGTACTTC	CASSPNGQGYEQYF
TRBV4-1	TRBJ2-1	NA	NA	TGCGCCAGCAGCCAAGAGAGGGGGAACAATGAGCAGTTCTTC	CASSQERGNNEQFF
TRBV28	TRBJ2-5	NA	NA	TGTGCCAGCAGTTTTAGGGGTGGGGCCCAGTACTTC	CASSFRGGAQYF
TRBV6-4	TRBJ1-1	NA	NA	TGTGCCAGCAGTCAGATTCTGAACACTGAAGCTTTCTTT	CASSQILNTEAFF
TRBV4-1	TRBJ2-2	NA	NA	TGCGCCAGCAGCCAACCCTGGACAGACGGGGAGCTGTTTTTT	CASSQPWTDGELFF
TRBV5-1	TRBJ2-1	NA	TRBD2	TGCGCCAGCAGCAGGACTAGCGGGATAGGGAGCAATGAGCAGTTCTTC	CASSRTSGIGSNEQFF
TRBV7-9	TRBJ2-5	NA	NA	TGTGCCAGCAGCTTAAAGGACAGACCCCACCAAGAGACCCAGTACTTC	CASSLKDRPHQETQYF
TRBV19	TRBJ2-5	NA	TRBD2	TGTGCCAGTAGCTCCGGGACTAGGACCAATGAGCAGTACTTC	CASSSGTRTNEQYF
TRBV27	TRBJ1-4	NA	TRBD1	TGTGCCAGCAGATCACAGGGGTCGAGCGGAAAACTGTTTTTT	CASRSQGSSGKLFF
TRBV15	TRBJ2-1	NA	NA	TGTGCCACCAGCAGAGGCCCCGGTTCCTACAATGAGCAGTTCTTC	CATSRGPGSYNEQFF
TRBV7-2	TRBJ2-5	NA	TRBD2	TGTGCCAGCAGCTCCCGACTAGCGGGAGGGGCAGAGACCCAGTACTTC	CASSSRLAGGAETQYF
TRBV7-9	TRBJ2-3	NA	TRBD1	TGTGCCAGCAGCCGATTAGGGACAGGCCCTCATACGCAGTATTTT	CASSRLGTGPHTQYF
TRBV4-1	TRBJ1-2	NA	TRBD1	TGCGCCAGCAGCCAAGATATGCCAGGGGGCGCCTATGGCTACACCTTC	CASSQDMPGGAYGYTF
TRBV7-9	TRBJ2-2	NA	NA	TGTGCCAGCAGTCCCGTAGAGTCCACCGGGGAGCTGTTTTTT	CASSPVESTGELFF
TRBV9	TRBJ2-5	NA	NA	TGTGCCAGCAGCGACCTCACAGGGTGGGGTGAGACCCAGTACTTC	CASSDLTGWGETQYF
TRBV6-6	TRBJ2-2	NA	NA	TGTGCCATCACCCCGGTTAGCGGGGAGCTGTTTTTT	CAITPVSGELFF
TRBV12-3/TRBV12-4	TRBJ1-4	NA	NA	TGTGCCAGCAGTCCTACAGGGAGTGCAACTAATGAAAAACTGTTTTTT	CASSPTGSATNEKLFF
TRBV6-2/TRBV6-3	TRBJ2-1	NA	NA	TGTGCCAGCATCAGGAGCGGGTACAACAATGAGCAGTTTTTC	CASIRSGYNNEQFF
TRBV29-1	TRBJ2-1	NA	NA	TGCAGCGTTGAAGGAGAGGAAAACTACAATGAGCAGTTCTTC	CSVEGEENYNEQFF
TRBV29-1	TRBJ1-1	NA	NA	TGCAGCGTTGACATGGACCTGAACACTGAAGCTTTCTTT	CSVDMDLNTEAFF
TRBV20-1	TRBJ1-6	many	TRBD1	TGCAGTGCCCTGAGCCAGGGGGCGAATTCACCCCTCCACTTT	CSALSQGANSPLHF
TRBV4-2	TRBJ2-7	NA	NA	TGTGCCAGCAGCCAGGAAGGACAGCGGTACGAGCAGTACTTC	CASSQEGQRYEQYF
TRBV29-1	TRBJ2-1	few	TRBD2	TGCAGCGTTGACACTAGCGGGGGGGCCTTTGAGCAGTTCTTC	CSVDTSGGAFEQFF
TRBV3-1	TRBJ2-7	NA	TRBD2	TGTGCCAGCAGCCACCTTAGCGGGGCCAGCTCCTACGAGCAGTACTTC	CASSHLSGASSYEQYF
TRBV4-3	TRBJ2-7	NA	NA	TGCGCCAGCAGCCAAGGACAGAGCCCCTACGAGCAGTACTTC	CASSQGQSPYEQYF